This is a list of T cell receptor beta chains from one sample in a study of blood T cell repertoires in COVID-19. Only in-frame clones appear in the TCRdb table, and some are missing; sequencing was by immunoSEQ multiplex PCR. The sample yields around 250,000 clones, approximately 85% seen once. Sequencing was carried out using peripheral blood. The receptors come from a man aged 80 or over with acute or convalescent COVID-19. CDR3s include the opening cysteine and the closing phenylalanine or tryptophan. D genes are given only for firm matches. Expanded clones are given a class, and other clones once, few, many or no size at all.

. | TRBD2 | TRBJ2-6 | TRBV24-1 | TGTGCCACCAGTGAGGCGGGGGGAGCACAGGAGTTCACTTTC | CATSEAGGAQEFTF
. | TRBD1 | TRBJ1-2 | TRBV19 | TGTGCCAGTAGTATCGCGGACAGGGGGAACTATGGCTACACCTTC | CASSIADRGNYGYTF
. | TRBD1 | TRBJ2-1 | TRBV6-5 | TGTGCCAGCAGCTATCTAGGGACAGATTACAATGAGCAGTTCTTC | CASSYLGTDYNEQFF
. | . | TRBJ1-5 | TRBV6-5 | TGTGCCAGCATTAGGGGAATCGGTGGAAAACAGCCCCAGCATTTT | CASIRGIGGKQPQHF
. | . | TRBJ2-5 | TRBV7-2 | TGTGCCAGCAGCTTAGTAGGCGGCCAAGAGACCCAGTACTTC | CASSLVGGQETQYF
. | . | TRBJ2-1 | TRBV11-3 | TGTGCCAGCAGCTTAGGACAGTTGGGGCCAAGGAATGAGCAGTTCTTC | CASSLGQLGPRNEQFF
. | . | TRBJ1-5 | TRBV6-6 | TGTGCCAGCAGACAGGAGGGGCCCCAGCATTTT | CASRQEGPQHF
once | . | TRBJ2-7 | TRBV6-6 | TGTGCCAGCAGTTACTCGCGCGGAGCCTACGAGCAGTACTTC | CASSYSRGAYEQYF
. | TRBD1 | TRBJ2-1 | TRBV14 | TGTGCCAGCAGCCTAACGACCGGGACAGAGAGATACAATGAGCAGTTCTTC | CASSLTTGTERYNEQFF
. | TRBD2 | TRBJ2-1 | TRBV7-2 | TGTGCCAGCAGCTTGGGTGGGCGGGGGGCTTACAATGAGCAGTTCTTC | CASSLGGRGAYNEQFF
. | . | TRBJ1-4 | TRBV29-1 | TGCAGCGTCGCCCGGGATGAAAAACTGTTTTTT | CSVARDEKLFF
. | . | TRBJ2-1 | TRBV10-3 | TGTGCCATCAGTGCGGCGGGGAACTACAATGAGCAGTTCTTC | CAISAAGNYNEQFF
. | . | TRBJ2-7 | TRBV29-1 | TGCAGCGTTGTCGACACAGGGTTCCACTCCTACGAGCAGTACTTC | CSVVDTGFHSYEQYF
. | TRBD1 | TRBJ2-6 | TRBV14 | TGTGCCAGCAGCCATGTATGGACAGGTACCTCTGGGGCCAACGTCCTGACTTTC | CASSHVWTGTSGANVLTF
once | . | TRBJ2-5 | TRBV18 | TGTGCCAGCTCACCACTTGGGACACAAGAGACCCAGTACTTC | CASSPLGTQETQYF
. | . | TRBJ1-1 | TRBV3-1/TRBV3-2 | TGTGCCAGCAGCCAATCTATCGGACGGGGCACTGAAGCTTTCTTT | CASSQSIGRGTEAFF
. | . | TRBJ2-1 | TRBV24-1 | TGTGCCACCAGTGATTACGGGTACAATGAGCAGTTCTTC | CATSDYGYNEQFF
. | . | TRBJ2-1 | TRBV5-1 | TGCGCCAGCAGCTGGGGGGTTACAGGGGCGGATGAGCAGTTCTTC | CASSWGVTGADEQFF
. | TRBD1 | TRBJ1-1 | TRBV6-2/TRBV6-3 | TGTGCCAGCAGTTACAATTCGCAGGGGGGAACTGAAGCTTTCTTT | CASSYNSQGGTEAFF
many | . | TRBJ1-1 | TRBV28 | TGTGCCAGCAGTTTAGTAGGGGGTGTAACTGAAGCTTTCTTT | CASSLVGGVTEAFF
once | . | TRBJ1-4 | TRBV2 | TGTGCCAGCAGTGAAGTTTTGTCGGCGGCTAATGAAAAACTGTTTTTT | CASSEVLSAANEKLFF
. | TRBD2 | TRBJ2-3 | TRBV7-9 | TGTGCCAGCAGCCCTGGGACTAGGCAAGATACGCAGTATTTT | CASSPGTRQDTQYF
. | TRBD1 | TRBJ2-3 | TRBV29-1 | TGCAGCGTTGGACAGGGGGCTATCGCAGATACGCAGTATTTT | CSVGQGAIADTQYF
. | . | TRBJ1-6 | TRBV15 | TGTGCCACCAGCAGATCGGGAGTCCAGAATTCACCCCTCCACTTT | CATSRSGVQNSPLHF
. | . | TRBJ2-7 | TRBV6-5 | TGTGCCAGCAGCCGGGACATCCTAAGTACCTACGAGCAGTACTTC | CASSRDILSTYEQYF
. | TRBD1 | TRBJ1-3 | TRBV19 | TGTGCCAGTAGCCCTCGACAGGGGCTTACTGGAAACACCATATATTTT | CASSPRQGLTGNTIYF
once | . | TRBJ2-3 | TRBV7-2 | TGTGCCAGCAGCCCTGTGCGGGATACGCAGTATTTT | CASSPVRDTQYF
. | . | TRBJ2-5 | TRBV20-1 | TGCAGTGTGTCTAACCAAGAGACCCAGTACTTC | CSVSNQETQYF
. | TRBD1 | TRBJ2-3 | TRBV6-5 | TGTGCCAGCAGCCCGGGACAGCGGACAGATACGCAGTATTTT | CASSPGQRTDTQYF
. | . | TRBJ2-3 | TRBV27 | TGTGCCAGCAGTCAACAGGGATACACGCAGTATTTT | CASSQQGYTQYF
. | TRBD1 | TRBJ2-7 | TRBV9 | TGTGCCAGCAGCTTCGGGACAGGGATCGCGTACGAGCAGTACTTC | CASSFGTGIAYEQYF